The present T cell receptor beta chain was sequenced within a study of T cells after yellow fever vaccination. Study at large: It was SMART-Seq v4 Ultra Low Input that prepared the fractions with low cell numbers.

In its sample, this clonotype was seen a few times. Its target is not known. TCRdb recomputed calls from the 5' RACE reads with MiXCR, one row per CDR3 protein. Of more than 450,000 distinct CDR3 sequences listed, roughly 22% are singletons. Findings and limits, study-wide: Abundant bulk-derived clonotypes could contaminate FACS-sorted repertoires.

The material sequenced was PBMCs, taken around 3 weeks after the first yellow fever vaccination. The sequence came from a man aged 18 to 29 who received the YFV17D yellow fever vaccine.

This CDR3 reads CASSQEVTSGGFNEQFF. The CDR3 DNA follows: TGTGCCAGCAGCCAAGAAGTGACTAGCGGGGGATTCAATGAGCAGTTCTTC. The chain couples TRBV4-2 to TRBJ2-1, with TRBD2 matching over 12 bases. The CDR3 is 17 residues long. In germline, CDR1 is LGHNA, CDR2 YNFKEQ. J lost 6 bases, V lost 0 bases, and 6 bases had no gene match.